These T cell receptor beta chains were read from a single sample in a study of CD8+ T cells in alopecia areata. Here immunoSEQ multiplex PCR was the method, and the copy in TCRdb shows in-frame clones only, minus some. Of about 160,000 clones listed, under 70% are singletons. The source material was CD4+ T cells sorted from blood, sampled at week 4, from a patient treated with tofacitinib. The receptors shown here come from a human donor with alopecia areata. CDR3s leave out the opening cysteine and the closing phenylalanine or tryptophan.

CDR3aa,v_gene,j_gene
SVSTGPIRTDTQY,TRBV29-1,TRBJ2-3
ASSPRGSYNSPLH,TRBV6-5,TRBJ1-6
SVATKTGVGELF,TRBV29-1,TRBJ2-2
ACSGLTRSGANVLT,TRBV30,TRBJ2-6
ASRGDSYEQY,TRBV2,TRBJ2-7
AWSVRRDSAGGYT,TRBV30,TRBJ1-2
ASSLGALAGSTDTQY,TRBV7-6,TRBJ2-3
ASSLQGEDTQY,TRBV5-4,TRBJ2-3
ASSKGLAGEDTQY,TRBV5-4,TRBJ2-3
ASSRTGGFTEAF,TRBV6-5,TRBJ1-1
ASSPLWTGQETQY,TRBV4-1,TRBJ2-5
ATRWGGDRETQY,TRBV6-1,TRBJ2-5
ASSGGQINSPLH,TRBV7-9,TRBJ1-6
ASSPQGNSPLH,TRBV5-1,TRBJ1-6
ASSRPGGQETQY,TRBV27,TRBJ2-5
ASSPDHLRGNEQF,TRBV4-3,TRBJ2-1
ASSLVTSTDTQY,TRBV7-2,TRBJ2-3
AWSNREGHGYT,TRBV30,TRBJ1-2
SVGRGKPDTQY,TRBV29-1,TRBJ2-3
AWTQGPYNEQF,TRBV30,TRBJ2-1
ASSILILGGVTDTQY,TRBV27,TRBJ2-3
ASSELGETQY,TRBV2,TRBJ2-5
AWRGGGKGQETQY,TRBV30,TRBJ2-5
ASSARDRGGETQY,TRBV9,TRBJ2-5
ASSLGQGAHEQY,TRBV9,TRBJ2-7
AWSAPGETEAF,TRBV30,TRBJ1-1
ASSAYGAGQPQH,TRBV7-9,TRBJ1-5
SAKSYEQY,TRBV20-1,TRBJ2-7
ASRGGNSYEQY,TRBV5-1,TRBJ2-7
ASSEARGASYNEQF,TRBV2,TRBJ2-1
ASSDRGRVEAF,TRBV25-1,TRBJ1-1
ASSSRLADNNEQF,TRBV9,TRBJ2-1
ASSPGHRETQY,TRBV11-1,TRBJ2-5
ASRQTGESGANVLT,TRBV6-6,TRBJ2-6
ASSVAAMTQY,TRBV2,TRBJ2-5
AWRDASGGAHTGELF,TRBV30,TRBJ2-2
ASSGRSSSYEQY,TRBV7-2,TRBJ2-7
AWASGGTSYNEQF,TRBV30,TRBJ2-1
ASSQGWGNSPLH,TRBV4-3,TRBJ1-6
ASSSWQGASGGYT,TRBV5-6,TRBJ1-2